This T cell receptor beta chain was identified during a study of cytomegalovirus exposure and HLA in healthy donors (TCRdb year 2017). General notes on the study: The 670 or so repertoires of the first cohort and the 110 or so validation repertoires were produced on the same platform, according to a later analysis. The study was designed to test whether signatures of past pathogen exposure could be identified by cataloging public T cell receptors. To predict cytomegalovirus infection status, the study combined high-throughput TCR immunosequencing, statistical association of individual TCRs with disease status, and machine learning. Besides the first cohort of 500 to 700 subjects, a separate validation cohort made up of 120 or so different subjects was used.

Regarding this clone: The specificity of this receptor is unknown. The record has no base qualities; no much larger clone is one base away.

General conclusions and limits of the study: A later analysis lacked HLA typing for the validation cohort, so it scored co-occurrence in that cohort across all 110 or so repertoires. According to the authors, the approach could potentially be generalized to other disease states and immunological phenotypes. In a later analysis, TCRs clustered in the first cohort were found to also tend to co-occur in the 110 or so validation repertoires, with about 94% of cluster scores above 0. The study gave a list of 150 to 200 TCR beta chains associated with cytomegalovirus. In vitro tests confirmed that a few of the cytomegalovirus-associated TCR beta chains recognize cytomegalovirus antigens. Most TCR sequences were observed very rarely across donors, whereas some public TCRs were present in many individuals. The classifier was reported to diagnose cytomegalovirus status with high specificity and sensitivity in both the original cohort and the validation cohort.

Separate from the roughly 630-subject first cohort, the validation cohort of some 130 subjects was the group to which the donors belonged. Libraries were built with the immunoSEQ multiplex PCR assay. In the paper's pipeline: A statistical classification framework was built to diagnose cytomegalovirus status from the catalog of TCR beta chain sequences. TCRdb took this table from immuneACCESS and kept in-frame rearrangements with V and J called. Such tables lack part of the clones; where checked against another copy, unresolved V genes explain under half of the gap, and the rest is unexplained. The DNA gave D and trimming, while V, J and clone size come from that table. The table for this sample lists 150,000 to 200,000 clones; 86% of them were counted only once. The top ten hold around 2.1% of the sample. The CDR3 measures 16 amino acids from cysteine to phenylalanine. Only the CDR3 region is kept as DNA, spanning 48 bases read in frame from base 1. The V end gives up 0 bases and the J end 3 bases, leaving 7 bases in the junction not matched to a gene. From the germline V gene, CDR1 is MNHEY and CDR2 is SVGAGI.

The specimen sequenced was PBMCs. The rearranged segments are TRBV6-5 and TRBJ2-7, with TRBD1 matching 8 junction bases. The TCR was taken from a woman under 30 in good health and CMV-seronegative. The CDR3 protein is CASSYSHQGARYEQYF. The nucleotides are TGTGCCAGCAGTTACTCGCATCAGGGGGCGCGCTACGAGCAGTACTTC.